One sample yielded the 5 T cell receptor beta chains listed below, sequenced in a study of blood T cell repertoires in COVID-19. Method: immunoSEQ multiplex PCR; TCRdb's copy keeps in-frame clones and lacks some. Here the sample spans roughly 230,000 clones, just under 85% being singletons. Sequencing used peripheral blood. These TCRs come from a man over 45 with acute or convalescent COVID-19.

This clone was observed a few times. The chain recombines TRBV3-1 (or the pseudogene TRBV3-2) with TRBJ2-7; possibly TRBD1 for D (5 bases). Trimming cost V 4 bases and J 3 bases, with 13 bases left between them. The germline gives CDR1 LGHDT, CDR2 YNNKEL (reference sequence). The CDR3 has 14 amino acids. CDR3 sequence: CASSPGPYLYEQYF. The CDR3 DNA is TGTGCCAGCAGCCCAGGGCCTTATCTCTACGAGCAGTACTTC.

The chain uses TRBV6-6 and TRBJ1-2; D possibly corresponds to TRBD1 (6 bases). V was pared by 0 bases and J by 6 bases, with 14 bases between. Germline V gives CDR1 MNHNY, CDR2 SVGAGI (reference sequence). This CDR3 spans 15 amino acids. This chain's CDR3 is CASSYSIQGADGYTF. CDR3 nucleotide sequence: TGTGCCAGCAGTTACTCGATACAGGGAGCGGATGGCTACACCTTC.

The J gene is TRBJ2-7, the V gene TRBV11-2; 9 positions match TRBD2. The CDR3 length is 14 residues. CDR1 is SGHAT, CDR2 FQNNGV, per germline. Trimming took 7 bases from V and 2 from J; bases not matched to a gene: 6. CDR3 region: CASTPSGEAYEQYF. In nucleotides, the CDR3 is TGTGCCAGCACCCCTAGCGGGGAGGCCTACGAGCAGTACTTC.

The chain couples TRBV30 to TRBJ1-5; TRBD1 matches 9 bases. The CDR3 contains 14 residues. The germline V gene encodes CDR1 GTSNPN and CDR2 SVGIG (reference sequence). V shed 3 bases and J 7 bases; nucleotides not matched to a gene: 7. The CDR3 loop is CAWSSQGAWQPQHF. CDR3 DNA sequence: TGTGCCTGGAGCTCACAGGGGGCATGGCAGCCCCAGCATTTT.

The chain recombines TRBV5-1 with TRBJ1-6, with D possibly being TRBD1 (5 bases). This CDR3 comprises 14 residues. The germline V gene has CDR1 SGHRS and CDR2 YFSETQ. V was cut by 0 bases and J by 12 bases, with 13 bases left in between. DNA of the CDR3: TGCGCCAGCAGCTTGGGCCAGGGTTTGGGACCCCTCCACTTT. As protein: CASSLGQGLGPLHF.